This T cell receptor beta chain was found in a study of blood T cells in healthy people across ages. V was clipped by 2 bases and J by 10 bases, with 8 bases between them. This CDR3 spans 12 amino acids. The germline V gene has CDR1 KGHDR and CDR2 SFDVKD. For the second PCR, which ran for about 6 to 11 cycles, a sample-barcoded 5' primer and a J-beta primer mix were used. TCRdb recomputed calls from the 5' RACE reads with MiXCR, one row per CDR3 protein. The table lists approximately 800,000 distinct CDR3 sequences, roughly 50% of them singletons. This sequence joins TRBV24-1 and TRBJ2-1; possible D gene TRBD1, 6 bases. Sequenced input: blood. The receptor was isolated from a man aged 25-45 years in good health. CDR3 sequence (DNA): TGTGCCACCAGTGATTCCGGGACAGAGCAGTTCTTC. It specifies CATSDSGTEQFF.